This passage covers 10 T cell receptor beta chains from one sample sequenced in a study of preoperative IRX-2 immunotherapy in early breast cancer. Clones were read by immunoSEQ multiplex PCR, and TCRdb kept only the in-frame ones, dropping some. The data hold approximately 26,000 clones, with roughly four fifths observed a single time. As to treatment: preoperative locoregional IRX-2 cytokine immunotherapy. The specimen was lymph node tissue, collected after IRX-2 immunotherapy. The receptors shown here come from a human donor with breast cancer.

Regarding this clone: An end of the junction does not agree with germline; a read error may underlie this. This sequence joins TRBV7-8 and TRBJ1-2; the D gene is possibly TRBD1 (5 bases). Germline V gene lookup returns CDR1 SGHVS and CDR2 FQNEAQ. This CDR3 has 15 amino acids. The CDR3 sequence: CASSLDGGGNYSYTF. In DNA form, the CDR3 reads TGTGCCAGCAGCTTAGATGGCGGGGGGAACTATAGCTACACCTTC.

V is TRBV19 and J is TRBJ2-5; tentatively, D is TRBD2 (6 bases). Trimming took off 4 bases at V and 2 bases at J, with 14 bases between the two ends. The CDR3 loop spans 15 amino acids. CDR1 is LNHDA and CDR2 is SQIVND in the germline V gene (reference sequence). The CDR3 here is CASSTGGGIQETQYF. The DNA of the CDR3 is TGTGCCAGTAGTACGGGTGGGGGGATTCAAGAGACCCAGTACTTC.

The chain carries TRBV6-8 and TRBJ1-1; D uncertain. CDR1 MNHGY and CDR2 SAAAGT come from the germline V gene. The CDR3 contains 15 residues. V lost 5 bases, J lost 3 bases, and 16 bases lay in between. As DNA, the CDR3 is TGTGCCAGCAGTGGTAATGCGTGGGCGGACACTGAAGCTTTCTTT. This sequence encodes CASSGNAWADTEAFF.

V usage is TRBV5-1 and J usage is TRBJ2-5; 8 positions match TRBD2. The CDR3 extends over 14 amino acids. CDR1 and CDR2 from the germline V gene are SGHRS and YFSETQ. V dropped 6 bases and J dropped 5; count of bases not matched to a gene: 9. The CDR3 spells CASKSGGPGETQYF. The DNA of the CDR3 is TGCGCCAGCAAGTCGGGAGGGCCTGGGGAGACCCAGTACTTC.

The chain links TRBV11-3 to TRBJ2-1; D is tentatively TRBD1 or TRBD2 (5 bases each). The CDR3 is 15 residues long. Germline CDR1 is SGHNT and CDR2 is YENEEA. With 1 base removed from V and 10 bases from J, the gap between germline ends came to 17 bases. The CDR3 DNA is TGTGCCAGCAGCTTAGGGGGGATAGGGACGCGAGAGCAGTTCTTC. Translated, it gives CASSLGGIGTREQFF.

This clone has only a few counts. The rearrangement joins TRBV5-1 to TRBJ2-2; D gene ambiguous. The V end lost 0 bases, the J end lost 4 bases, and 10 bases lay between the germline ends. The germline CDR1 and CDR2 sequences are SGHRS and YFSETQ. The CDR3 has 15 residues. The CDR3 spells CASSLARVGTGELFF. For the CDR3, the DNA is TGCGCCAGCAGCTTGGCCCGGGTTGGCACCGGGGAGCTGTTTTTT.

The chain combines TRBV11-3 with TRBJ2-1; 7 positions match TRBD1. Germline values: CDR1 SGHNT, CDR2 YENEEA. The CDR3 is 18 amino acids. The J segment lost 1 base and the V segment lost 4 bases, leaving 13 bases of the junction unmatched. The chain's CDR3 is CASSSNLGGQPSYNEQFF. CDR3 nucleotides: TGTGCCAGCAGCTCCAATTTAGGGGGACAGCCATCCTACAATGAGCAGTTCTTC.

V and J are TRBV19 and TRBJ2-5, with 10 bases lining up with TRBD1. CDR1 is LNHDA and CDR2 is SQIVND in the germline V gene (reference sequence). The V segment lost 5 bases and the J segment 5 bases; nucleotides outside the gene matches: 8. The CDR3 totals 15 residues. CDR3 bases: TGTGCCAGTAGTCCGGGGACAGGGGTTGGGGAGACCCAGTACTTC. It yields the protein CASSPGTGVGETQYF.

This CDR3 reads CASSPNPNGNAYEQYF. CDR3 in DNA: TGTGCCAGCAGCCCCAACCCCAACGGGAACGCCTACGAGCAGTACTTC. The genes are TRBV11-3 and TRBJ2-7, with a tentative D call TRBD2 (5 bases). The germline V and J ends were trimmed by 5 bases and 2 bases, with 19 bases remaining between them. Germline lookup yields CDR1 SGHNT and CDR2 YENEEA. This CDR3 is built from 16 residues.

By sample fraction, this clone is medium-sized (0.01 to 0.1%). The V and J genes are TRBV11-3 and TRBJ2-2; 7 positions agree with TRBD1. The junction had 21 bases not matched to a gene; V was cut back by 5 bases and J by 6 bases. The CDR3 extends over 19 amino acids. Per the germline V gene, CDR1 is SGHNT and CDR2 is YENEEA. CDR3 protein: CASSARRQGIILSAGELFF. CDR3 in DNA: TGTGCCAGCAGCGCACGTCGACAGGGTATTATACTCTCGGCCGGGGAGCTGTTTTTT.